What follows describes a single T cell receptor (beta chain). Its binding antigen is unknown. No base quality values were provided; no much bigger clone lies one nucleotide off. The same CDR3 can be traced to other DNA sequences in this sample. This record comes from a study of cytomegalovirus exposure and HLA in healthy donors (dated by TCRdb to about 2017). As for the study more broadly: According to an earlier analysis of 587 of the donors, some 180 million T cells yielded some 120 million unique TCR beta sequences and 276 Gb of sequence data. An early release that covered roughly 600 HLA-typed donors contained around 300 gigabases of sequencing data and about 84 million unique TCR sequences. Of the roughly 410 genotyped donors, more than 75% were placed in the genetic ancestry cluster associated with self-reported Caucasian donors. The study aimed to test whether cataloging public T cell receptors could reveal signatures of past pathogen exposure. The study used immunosequencing to profile the T cell repertoires of 666 subjects and linked those repertoires to cytomegalovirus serostatus. In addition to the first cohort of several hundred subjects, a separate validation cohort of 120 different subjects was used. To predict cytomegalovirus infection status, the study brought together high-throughput TCR immunosequencing, statistical association of individual TCRs with disease status, and machine learning. In a later analysis, previously published TCR beta repertoires from more than 500 donors were re-analyzed and high-resolution HLA genotyping was added so that TCR occurrence patterns could be studied. In the later analysis, no new phenotypic data were used to find candidate immune exposures; instead, reliance was placed on TCR beta sequences and their occurrence across donors. In an earlier analysis of roughly 600 of the donors, high-throughput TCR beta sequencing was used to judge whether each TCR beta V gene segment behaved as functional or pseudogenic. Donor age, sex, ethnicity and CMV serostatus were collected together with the repertoire data. A later genetic analysis took genome-wide SNP genotypes for about three fifths of the roughly 700 donors and used that subset as a discovery cohort. All discovery cohort repertoires had been generated on a single sequencing platform. Both class I and class II loci were covered by HLA typing, at four-digit resolution. The number of donors typed differed by locus, with 629-630 for A, B, C, DRB1 and DQB1, 522 for DQA1, under 610 for DPA1, and under 490 for DPB1. Roughly five DR-DQ haplotypes were handled as single units for association and clustering, since linkage in the cohort was strong. Across some 400 genotyped donors of the cohort, an average of about 250,000 unique TCR beta nucleotide sequences per donor were sequenced, and roughly a sixth of those sequences were non-productive.

Study-wide findings and limitations: Strong co-occurrence of HLA alleles, especially DR and DQ, made assigning TCR associations to individual alleles difficult. In a later analysis, several top co-occurrence clusters were reported to appear linked to parvovirus B19, influenza, CMV and Epstein-Barr virus. A few of the identified cytomegalovirus-associated TCR beta chains were confirmed in vitro to be specific for cytomegalovirus antigens. An earlier analysis of approximately 570 of the donors showed that most TCR beta V segments appeared in productive rearrangements either about 87% or about 30% of the time, which broadly matched IMGT annotations. In a later genetic analysis, fewer N-insertions in productive TCRs were reported among donors in an Asian-associated ancestry cluster than the roughly 700-donor mean. An association between a missense DCLRE1C variant and V-gene and J-gene trimming of TCR beta chains was found in a later genetic analysis and replicated in an independent cohort. Correlated functional status among segregating V segments might be attributable to linkage disequilibrium, but an unknown experimental factor could not be ruled out. This cohort had only TCR beta chains sequenced, and the lack of alpha or paired-chain data limited which features could be detected. Cytomegalovirus status was reported to be diagnosed by the classifier with high specificity and sensitivity in both the original and validation cohorts. Roughly uniform sequencing depth across donors was assumed in presence/absence analyses, although this assumption may not hold. About 17 rarely observed V segments, including chromosome 9 orphons, were excluded from the earlier analysis of about 600 of the donors because counts were too low. The study listed 150 to 200 TCR beta chains as associated with cytomegalovirus. The only immune exposure information available for the cohort was CMV serostatus. A further reported finding was that TCR beta sequences accurately predicted the HLA-A and HLA-B alleles for most subjects in the first cohort. Compared with equally common non-associated chains, HLA-associated TCR beta chains in a later analysis were more clonally expanded and had lower generation probabilities. In a later analysis, about 16,000 TCR beta sequences were associated with specific HLA alleles at a false discovery rate of 0.05. According to a later analysis, most CMV-associated TCR beta chains appeared to be HLA-restricted, and the HLA associations seemed to be driven largely by CMV exposure. The authors suggested that the approach could potentially be extended to other disease states and immunological phenotypes. The sequencing pipeline was judged likely to have produced a cluster of highly shared sequence variants as a technical artifact. Some IMGT-functional V segments, including TRBV6-2 and TRBV6-3, could not be told apart with the 87-base-pair reads, so those segments were excluded. In a later analysis, TCR association rates were found to vary across HLA loci, with the most associated TCRs seen for DRB1 alleles and the fewest for HLA-C alleles. Across donors, most TCR sequences were observed very rarely, whereas some public TCRs were present in many individuals. Because some donors lacked HLA typing at each locus, the association tests relied only on the typed subset.

The library was generated by the immunoSEQ multiplex PCR assay. A mixture of 60 forward primers for TCR Vbeta segments and 13 reverse primers for TCR Jbeta segments was used in the multiplex PCR. Amplification of the CDR3 region of rearranged TCR beta genes was performed with a multiplex PCR assay on genomic DNA. The amplified TCR beta libraries were sequenced on the Illumina HiSeq System as 87-base-pair reads. In the authors' own workflow: A later analysis counted approximately 76 million unique TCR beta chains across the 670 or so repertoires, and around 12 million of these chains were shared by at least two donors. A nearest-neighbor algorithm error-corrected the raw reads and collapsed the reads into unique sequences, merging closely related sequences to remove PCR and sequencing errors. To assign V, D and J gene segments, CDR3 sequences were aligned to IMGT reference sequences. For a sequence to be retained, a match of at least six nucleotides was required to both a V gene segment and a J gene segment. Rearrangements were called productive when the CDR3 lacked stop codons and stayed in frame with V and J; all others were non-productive. CDR3 was defined according to IMGT convention as the region running from the second conserved V-encoded cysteine to the conserved J-encoded phenylalanine. In an earlier analysis of around 640 of the donors, sequences lacking an unambiguous match to a single V gene segment were excluded. An earlier analysis of 587 of the donors classified V segments as functional when productive rearrangements were above 56.7% and as segregating when the standard deviation between donors was above 5%. A statistical classification framework was developed to diagnose cytomegalovirus status using the catalog of TCR beta chain sequences. In a later analysis, V and J genes were assigned by comparing TCR nucleotide sequences against IMGT/GENE-DB human TR gene sequences. Using the TCRdist pipeline, a later analysis assigned CDR3 sequences along with most-parsimonious VDJ recombination scenarios. In a later analysis, each TCR beta chain was defined by its CDR3 amino acid sequence together with its V-gene family, and reads lacking a unique V-gene family were excluded. To address suspected cross-contamination and a sequencing artifact, a later analysis removed around 590 highly shared, low-generation-probability nucleotide sequences. In a later analysis, a clonal expansion index was calculated for each public chain from normalized within-repertoire ranks of inferred template counts. In a later analysis, generation probabilities were computed with a VDJ recombination model fitted to out-of-frame rearrangements, and the resulting probabilities were checked against IGoR. In a later analysis, hypergeometric tests were used to score TCR-TCR, TCR-HLA and TCR-CMV co-occurrence, with a repertoire-size bias correction applied to TCR pairs. To estimate false discovery rates, a later analysis permuted the HLA or CMV assignments 20 times. A later analysis grouped co-occurring TCRs with DBSCAN, adding TCRdist sequence similarity when clustering within HLA-allele-positive subsets. Repertoires with fewer than 30,000 or more than 120,000 public chains, plus five repertoires with anomalous nucleotide sharing, were excluded from co-occurrence clustering. Not all clones reach the TCRdb copy of this immuneACCESS table, which keeps in-frame sequences only. Checked studies attribute under half of the gap to unresolved V genes and leave the rest unexplained. The V and J calls and clone size are taken from that table; D and trimming were inferred from the DNA. This sample has about 140,000 clones in its table, and approximately 79% of those were observed once. The ten largest clones take up around 0.99% of the sample.

The cohort consisted of 600 or so healthy bone marrow donors. At the time of sampling, every cohort member was nominally healthy, though immune exposures that went unrecorded were likely present. The donor tested CMV seronegative and was one of the 352 seronegative cohort members. Each donor provided a peripheral blood sample, and peripheral blood mononuclear cells were used for TCR beta sequencing. The Qiagen DNeasy Blood Extraction Kit was used to extract genomic DNA from the blood cell samples. The germline V gene (reference sequence) provides CDR1 SEHNR and CDR2 FQNEAQ. Counted from cysteine to phenylalanine, this CDR3 has 12 amino acids. Here the CDR3 DNA is all that survives: 36 bases in frame from base 1. Deletion took 5 bases off V and 2 bases off J, with a span of 4 bases between the germline ends.

The sequenced sample consisted of PBMCs. The source of this sequence is a male donor in good health and CMV-seronegative. Here the chain combines TRBV7-9 and TRBJ1-5, with the D segment identity uncertain. In nucleotide form, the sequence is TGTGCCAGCAGCCTTGGCAATCAGCCCCAGCATTTT. This encodes CASSLGNQPQHF.